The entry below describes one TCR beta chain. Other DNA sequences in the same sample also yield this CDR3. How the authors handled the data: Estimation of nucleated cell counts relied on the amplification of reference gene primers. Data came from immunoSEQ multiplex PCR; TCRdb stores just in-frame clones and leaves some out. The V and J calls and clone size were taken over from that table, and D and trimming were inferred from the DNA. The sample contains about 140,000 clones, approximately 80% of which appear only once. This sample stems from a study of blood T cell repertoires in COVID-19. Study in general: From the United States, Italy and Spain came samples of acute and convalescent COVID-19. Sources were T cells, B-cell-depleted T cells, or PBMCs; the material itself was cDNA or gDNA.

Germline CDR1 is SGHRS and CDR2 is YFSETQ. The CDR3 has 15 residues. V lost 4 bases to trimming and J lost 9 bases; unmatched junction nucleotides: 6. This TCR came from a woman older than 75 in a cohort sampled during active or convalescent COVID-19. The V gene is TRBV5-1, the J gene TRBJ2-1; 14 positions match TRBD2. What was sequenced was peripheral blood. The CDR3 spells CASSTGTSGGGEQFF. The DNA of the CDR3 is TGCGCCAGCAGCACCGGGACTAGCGGGGGTGGTGAGCAGTTCTTC.